Each of the 9 T cell receptor beta chains below was sequenced from the same sample in a study of lymphopenia after photon versus proton radiotherapy. Generated by immunoSEQ multiplex PCR, the TCRdb table keeps only in-frame clones and is missing some. The table records roughly 41,000 clones, 85% of them present only once. The sample consisted of peripheral blood, taken from a patient treated with photon-based radiotherapy. These receptors were obtained from a man aged 50-59 years with gastric cancer.

The chain combines TRBV7-2 with TRBJ2-5; no definite D call. The V end lost 5 bases, the J end lost 4 bases, and 20 bases lay between the germline ends. Germline lookup yields CDR1 SGHTA and CDR2 FQGNSA. The CDR3 consists of 16 residues. CDR3 DNA sequence: TGTGCCAGCAGCCCCACCCCTCTGTGGGGAACAGAGACCCAGTACTTC. It codes for CASSPTPLWGTETQYF.

The rearrangement joins TRBV2 to TRBJ1-5; D gene unclear. The CDR3 is 13 amino acids. V was trimmed by 10 bases and J by 0 bases, leaving 10 bases between them. Germline loops: CDR1 SNHLY, CDR2 FYNNEI. CDR3 nucleotides: TGTGCCACTGGTTCCGATAGCAATCAGCCCCAGCATTTT. This sequence encodes CATGSDSNQPQHF. Complete variable domain (other parts from reference TRBV2 and TRBJ1-5): EPEVTQTPSHQVTQMGQEVILRCVPISNHLYFYWYRQILGQKVEFLVSFYNNEISEKSEIFDDQFSVERPDGSNFTLKIRSTKLEDSAMYFCATGSDSNQPQHFGDGTRLSIL.

This clone has just one count. The chain employs TRBV6-1 and TRBJ1-5; tentatively, D is TRBD1 (6 bases). The V end was cut by 7 bases, the J end by 5 bases, with 15 bases between. Per germline, CDR1 MNHNS and CDR2 SASEGT. The CDR3 length is 14 residues. The CDR3 DNA reads TGTGCCAGCATAACCGGACAGTCCTATCAGCCCCAGCATTTT. This sequence encodes CASITGQSYQPQHF.

This clone was seen more than once but under ten times. The chain couples TRBV5-1 to TRBJ2-1; TRBD2 agrees at 13 bases. In germline, CDR1 is SGHRS, CDR2 YFSETQ. CDR3 length: 16 amino acids. The V and J ends lost 3 bases and 8 bases, in that order; junction bases with no gene match: 8. Here the CDR3 reads CASSWARTSGSDEQFF. In DNA, the CDR3 is TGCGCCAGCAGCTGGGCCCGGACTAGCGGGAGTGATGAGCAGTTCTTC. Full variable domain (missing parts from reference TRBV5-1 and TRBJ2-1): KAGVTQTPRYLIKTRGQQVTLSCSPISGHRSVSWYQQTPGQGLQFLFEYFSETQRNKGNFPGRFSGRQFSNSRSEMNVSTLELGDSALYLCASSWARTSGSDEQFFGPGTRLTVL.

The sample holds one count of this clone. The genes are TRBV19 and TRBJ1-2; no clear D gene. Germline V gene lookup returns CDR1 LNHDA and CDR2 SQIVND (reference sequence). The V end lost 3 bases, the J end lost 4 bases, and 12 bases lay between the germline ends. This CDR3 contains 14 residues. The CDR3 nucleotides are TGTGCCAGTAGTATCGGCTTTTCTGGCTATGGCTACACCTTC. Translated, it gives CASSIGFSGYGYTF. Variable domain in full (rest from reference TRBV19 and TRBJ1-2): DGGITQSPKYLFRKEGQNVTLSCEQNLNHDAMYWYRQDPGQGLRLIYYSQIVNDFQKGDIAEGYSVSREKKESFPLTVTSAQKNPTAFYLCASSIGFSGYGYTFGSGTRLTVV.

The chain links TRBV7-2 to TRBJ1-1, with D tentatively TRBD1 (6 bases). Trimming stripped 6 bases from V and 2 bases from J, with 16 bases between. Germline CDR1 and CDR2: SGHTA and FQGNSA. There are 15 residues in the CDR3. The chain's CDR3 is CASSLAGASNTEAFF. The CDR3 nucleotides are TGTGCCAGCAGTCTAGCGGGGGCCTCTAACACTGAAGCTTTCTTT.

Notes on this clone: The same CDR3 can be traced to other DNA sequences in this sample. The chain combines TRBV19 with TRBJ2-5; 10 bases map to TRBD2. The V and J ends lost 2 bases and 1 base, in that order; junction bases with no gene match: 1. CDR3 length: 15 residues. In germline, CDR1 is LNHDA, CDR2 SQIVND (reference sequence). The DNA of the CDR3 is TGTGCCAGTAGTATAAGCGGGGGGGTCCAAGAGACCCAGTACTTC. Its translation: CASSISGGVQETQYF.

The rearrangement links TRBV14 to TRBJ2-1; perhaps TRBD2 as D (6 bases). The CDR3 contains 16 residues. Trimming shortened V by 4 bases and J by 2 bases, and 15 bases separated the two germline ends. Germline CDR1 SGHDN, CDR2 FVKESK. The chain's CDR3 is CASSRLGGSAYNEQFF. The DNA of the CDR3 is TGTGCCAGCAGCCGTCTCGGAGGGAGCGCCTACAATGAGCAGTTCTTC. Combining the CDR3 with reference TRBV14 and TRBJ2-1 gives the whole variable domain EAGVTQFPSHSVIEKGQTVTLRCDPISGHDNLYWYRRVMGKEIKFLLHFVKESKQDESGMPNNRFLAERTGGTYSTLKVQPAELEDSGVYFCASSRLGGSAYNEQFFGPGTRLTVL.

The chain joins TRBV6-4 to TRBJ1-2; weak D call: TRBD1 (6 bases). The germline CDR1 and CDR2 sequences are MRHNA and SNTAGT. V lost 0 bases and J 9 bases, leaving 14 bases between the germline ends. This CDR3 contains 14 residues. CDR3 protein: CASSDSGTSSRYTF. The CDR3 DNA follows: TGTGCCAGCAGTGACTCCGGGACATCCTCTCGCTACACCTTC.